A single sample is the source of the 21 T cell receptor beta chains below, sequenced in a study of T cells expressing NK-cell markers. Each CDR3 protein gets one entry in TCRdb, which reprocessed the 5' RACE reads and gives no DNA. The sample totals 200,000 to 300,000 distinct CDR3 sequences. Material for sequencing was blood T cells: a sorted CD56 or NKG2C T cell subset, CD4+ or CD8+ T cells, or bulk PBMC T cells (not recorded which). Source of these receptors: a woman aged 18-70 years in good health.

This rearrangement joins TRBV9 to TRBJ2-2; TCRdb's assignment of TRBD1 cannot be checked, as there is no DNA. The CDR3 has 14 residues. Germline V CDR1 and CDR2: SGDLS, YYNGEE. CDR3 region: CASSEQGAYGELFF.

This chain joins TRBV6-2 or TRBV6-3 and TRBJ1-2. The CDR3 has 11 residues. Germline V CDR1 and CDR2: MNHEY, SVGEGT. CDR3 residues: CASRLDLSYTF.

The rearrangement joins TRBV5-5 to TRBJ1-1. This CDR3 region has 15 residues. Germline V lookup: CDR1 SGHKS, CDR2 YYEKEE (reference sequence). CDR3 protein: CASSLEVALGAEAFF.

The V gene is TRBV3-1, the J gene TRBJ2-5; TCRdb selects TRBD2, and the lack of DNA leaves this call unchecked. The CDR3 spans 16 residues. CDR1 and CDR2 from the germline V gene are LGHDT and YNNKEL (reference sequence). The CDR3 reads CASSQDQTSRRETQYF.

The chain links TRBV7-9 to TRBJ2-2. Germline V CDR1 and CDR2: SEHNR, FQNEAQ (reference sequence). CDR3 length: 13 residues. The CDR3 sequence is CASSSRWTGELFF. Full variable domain (outside the CDR3, taken from reference TRBV7-9 and TRBJ2-2): DTGVSQNPRHKITKRGQNVTFRCDPISEHNRLYWYRQTLGQGPEFLTYFQNEAQLEKSRLLSDRFSAERPKGSFSTLEIQRTEQGDSAMYLCASSSRWTGELFFGEGSRLTVL.

The chain employs TRBV7-9 and TRBJ2-7; with no DNA, the TCRdb D assignment of TRBD2 cannot be verified. Germline CDR1 is SEHNR and CDR2 is FQNEAQ (reference sequence). CDR3 length: 14 amino acids. The CDR3 region is CASSSRTSPYEQYF. Full variable domain (missing parts from reference TRBV7-9 and TRBJ2-7): DTGVSQNPRHKITKRGQNVTFRCDPISEHNRLYWYRQTLGQGPEFLTYFQNEAQLEKSRLLSDRFSAERPKGSFSTLEIQRTEQGDSAMYLCASSSRTSPYEQYFGPGTRLTVT.

The chain's CDR3 is CSAIQPAGGLSDTQYF. The genes are TRBV20-1 and TRBJ2-3; there is no DNA to check the TCRdb D call of TRBD2. The CDR3 length is 16 residues. Looked up from germline, CDR1 is DFQATT and CDR2 is SNEGSKA (reference sequence).

The chain has TRBV20-1 and TRBJ1-1; the D call of TRBD1 rests on TCRdb alone, since no DNA is present to check it. Germline V gives CDR1 DFQATT, CDR2 SNEGSKA (reference sequence). The CDR3 extends over 14 amino acids. This CDR3 is CSAEGARGNTEAFF.

The chain links TRBV20-1 to TRBJ2-7; the TRBD1 assignment by TCRdb is unverifiable without DNA. This CDR3 contains 13 residues. Germline V gives CDR1 DFQATT, CDR2 SNEGSKA (reference sequence). The CDR3 region is CSAGWTVLGEQYF.

The chain joins TRBV19 to TRBJ1-6; lacking DNA, the TRBD1 call made by TCRdb goes unchecked. From germline, CDR1 is LNHDA and CDR2 SQIVND (reference sequence). The CDR3 extends over 16 amino acids. CDR3 loop: CASSIGTGRDNSPLHF. Drawing the rest from reference TRBV19 and TRBJ1-6, the complete variable domain is DGGITQSPKYLFRKEGQNVTLSCEQNLNHDAMYWYRQDPGQGLRLIYYSQIVNDFQKGDIAEGYSVSREKKESFPLTVTSAQKNPTAFYLCASSIGTGRDNSPLHFGNGTRLTVT.

CDR3 in amino acids: CSVAPPGSVTFF. The V call is TRBV29-1, the J call TRBJ1-1; TCRdb indicates TRBD1, and absent DNA this call remains unverified. CDR1 and CDR2 from the germline V gene are SQVTM and ANQGSEA. The CDR3 covers 12 residues.

The V and J genes are TRBV29-1 and TRBJ2-4; the TRBD1 assignment by TCRdb is unverifiable without DNA. The CDR3 loop spans 13 amino acids. CDR1 is SQVTM and CDR2 is ANQGSEA in the germline V gene. The CDR3: CSVRDLAKNIQYF.

The chain couples TRBV24-1 to TRBJ2-1; TCRdb indicates TRBD1, and absent DNA this call remains unverified. Germline-derived CDR1 and CDR2 are KGHDR and SFDVKD. The CDR3 covers 16 residues. The CDR3 loop is CATSDSDRARGNEQFF.

The J gene is TRBJ2-1, the V gene TRBV28; without DNA, the TCRdb call of TRBD2 cannot be checked. Germline CDR1 MDHEN, CDR2 SYDVKM. The CDR3 sequence is 16 residues long. This chain's CDR3 is CASSATGTPSYNEQFF.

The V and J genes are TRBV29-1 and TRBJ2-1; TCRdb calls TRBD2, which cannot be checked without DNA. This CDR3 spans 13 amino acids. From germline, CDR1 is SQVTM and CDR2 ANQGSEA. CDR3 region: CSVKLAGGNEQFF.

The gene calls are TRBV5-6 and TRBJ1-1; TCRdb's D call of TRBD1 is untestable without DNA. Germline V gives CDR1 SGHDT, CDR2 YYEEEE. This CDR3 spans 13 amino acids. The CDR3: CASSFGHLLEAFF.

The J gene is TRBJ2-7, the V gene TRBV20-1; the D gene TCRdb calls, TRBD1, cannot be checked with no DNA. The CDR3 consists of 13 residues. Per germline, CDR1 DFQATT and CDR2 SNEGSKA (reference sequence). CDR3 sequence reads: CSASRVPGDEQYF.

The V call is TRBV7-2, the J call TRBJ2-2; the D call of TRBD1 rests on TCRdb alone, since no DNA is present to check it. The CDR3 is 15 residues long. Germline V gene sequence: CDR1 SGHTA, CDR2 FQGNSA. CDR3 amino acids: CASSWDRGHTGELFF.

V gene TRBV20-1 combines with J gene TRBJ2-5; the D call of TRBD2 rests on TCRdb alone, since no DNA is present to check it. This CDR3 region has 16 residues. Germline-derived CDR1 and CDR2 are DFQATT and SNEGSKA (reference sequence). The CDR3: CSPKRTSGGEGETQYF.

The chain recombines TRBV5-6 with TRBJ2-3; the D call from TCRdb, TRBD1, cannot be confirmed without DNA. There are 14 residues in the CDR3. CDR1 SGHDT and CDR2 YYEEEE come from the germline V gene. The CDR3 reads CASTRQSVTDTQYF. Supplemented by reference TRBV5-6 and TRBJ2-3, the full variable domain reads DAGVTQSPTHLIKTRGQQVTLRCSPKSGHDTVSWYQQALGQGPQFIFQYYEEEERQRGNFPDRFSGHQFPNYSSELNVNALLLGDSALYLCASTRQSVTDTQYFGPGTRLTVL.

The chain is built from TRBV6-1 and TRBJ1-5; TCRdb calls TRBD1, which cannot be checked without DNA. Germline V CDR1 and CDR2: MNHNS, SASEGT. The CDR3 has 14 residues. The CDR3 spells CATKSDRDGQPQHF.